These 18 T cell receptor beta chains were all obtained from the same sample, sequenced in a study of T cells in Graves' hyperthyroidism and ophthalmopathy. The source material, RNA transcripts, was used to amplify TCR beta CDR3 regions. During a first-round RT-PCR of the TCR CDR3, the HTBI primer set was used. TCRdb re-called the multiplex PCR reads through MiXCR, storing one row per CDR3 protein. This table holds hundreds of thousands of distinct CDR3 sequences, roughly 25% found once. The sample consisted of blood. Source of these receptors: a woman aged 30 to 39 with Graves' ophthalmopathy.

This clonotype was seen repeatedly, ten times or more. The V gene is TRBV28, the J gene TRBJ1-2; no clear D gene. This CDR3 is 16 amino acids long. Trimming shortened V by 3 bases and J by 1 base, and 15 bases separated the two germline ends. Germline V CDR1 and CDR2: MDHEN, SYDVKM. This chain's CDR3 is CASSFQPLASNYGYTF. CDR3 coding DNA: TGTGCCAGCAGTTTCCAGCCTCTAGCCAGTAACTATGGCTACACCTTC.

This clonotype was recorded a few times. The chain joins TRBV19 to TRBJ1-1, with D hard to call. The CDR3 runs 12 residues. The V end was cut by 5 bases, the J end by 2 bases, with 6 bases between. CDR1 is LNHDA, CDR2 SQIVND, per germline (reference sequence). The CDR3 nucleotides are TGTGCCAGTAGTTGGATAAACACTGAAGCTTTCTTT. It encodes CASSWINTEAFF.

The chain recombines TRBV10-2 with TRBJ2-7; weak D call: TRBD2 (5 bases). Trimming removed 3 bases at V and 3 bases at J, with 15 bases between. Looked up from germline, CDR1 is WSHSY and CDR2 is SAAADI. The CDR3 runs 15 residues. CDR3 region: CASSDSGVGRYEQYF. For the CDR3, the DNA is TGCGCCAGCAGTGACTCCGGGGTGGGTCGCTACGAGCAGTACTTC.

The CDR3 DNA is TGCAGTGCCGTGGGACAACCTAACTATGGCTACACCTTC. This codes for CSAVGQPNYGYTF. The chain links TRBV20-1 to TRBJ1-2; D may be TRBD1 (6 bases). Germline CDR1 and CDR2: DFQATT and SNEGSKA (reference sequence). The CDR3 contains 13 residues. Trimming removed 6 bases at V and 0 bases at J, with 11 bases between.

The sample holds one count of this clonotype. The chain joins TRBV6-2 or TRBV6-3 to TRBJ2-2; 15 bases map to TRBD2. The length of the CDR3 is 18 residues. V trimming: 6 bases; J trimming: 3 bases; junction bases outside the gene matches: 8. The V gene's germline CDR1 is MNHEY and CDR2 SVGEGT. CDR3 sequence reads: CASRLPGLAGGHTGELFF. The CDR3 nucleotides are TGTGCCAGCAGGCTTCCGGGACTAGCGGGAGGCCACACCGGGGAGCTGTTTTTT.

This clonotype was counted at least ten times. The CDR3 sequence: CASRYGVRGDYEQYF. CDR3 bases: TGTGCCAGCAGGTACGGGGTGAGAGGGGACTACGAGCAGTACTTC. The chain is built from TRBV6-5 and TRBJ2-7; D might be TRBD1 or TRBD2, each matching 5 bases. Germline loops: CDR1 MNHEY, CDR2 SVGAGI. Trimming cost V 6 bases and J 3 bases, with 18 bases left between them. The CDR3 contains 15 residues.

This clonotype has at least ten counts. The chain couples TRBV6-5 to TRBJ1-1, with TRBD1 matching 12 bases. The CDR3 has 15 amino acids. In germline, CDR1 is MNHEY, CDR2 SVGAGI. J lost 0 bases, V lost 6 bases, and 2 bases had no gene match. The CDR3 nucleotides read TGTGCCAGCAGGGGACAGGGGGCAATGAACACTGAAGCTTTCTTT. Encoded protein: CASRGQGAMNTEAFF.

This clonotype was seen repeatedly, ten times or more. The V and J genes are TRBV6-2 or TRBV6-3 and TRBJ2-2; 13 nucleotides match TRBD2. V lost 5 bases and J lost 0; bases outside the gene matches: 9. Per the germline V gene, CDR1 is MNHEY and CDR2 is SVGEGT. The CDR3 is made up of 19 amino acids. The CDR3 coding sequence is TGTGCCAGCAGTCGGCGCAAGACTAGCGGGGGGTCGAACACCGGGGAGCTGTTTTTT. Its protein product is CASSRRKTSGGSNTGELFF.

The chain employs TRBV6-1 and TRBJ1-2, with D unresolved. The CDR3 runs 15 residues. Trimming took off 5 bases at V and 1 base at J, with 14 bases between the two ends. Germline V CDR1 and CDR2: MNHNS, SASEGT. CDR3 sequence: CASSPGRADNYGYTF. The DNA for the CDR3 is TGTGCCAGCAGTCCGGGTCGGGCCGATAACTATGGCTACACCTTC.

CDR3 coding DNA: TGTGCCATCAGAGAGGGAGAAGAGACCCAGTACTTC. Translation: CAIREGEETQYF. The chain carries TRBV10-3 and TRBJ2-5; TRBD2 might be the D (5 bases). The CDR3 loop spans 12 amino acids. From germline, CDR1 is ENHRY and CDR2 SYGVKD. V was pared by 6 bases and J by 3 bases, with 8 bases between.

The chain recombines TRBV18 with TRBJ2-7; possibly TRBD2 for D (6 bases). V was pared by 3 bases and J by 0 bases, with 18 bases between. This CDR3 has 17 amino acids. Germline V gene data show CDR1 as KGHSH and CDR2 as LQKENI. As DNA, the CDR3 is TGTGCCAGCTCACCTCCTAGAGGAGGAGGGAGCTCCTACGAGCAGTACTTC. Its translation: CASSPPRGGGSSYEQYF.

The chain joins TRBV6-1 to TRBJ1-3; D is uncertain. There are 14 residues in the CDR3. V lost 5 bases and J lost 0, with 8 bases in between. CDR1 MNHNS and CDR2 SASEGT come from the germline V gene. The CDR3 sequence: CASSRSLSGNTIYF. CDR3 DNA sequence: TGTGCCAGCAGTCGATCCCTCTCTGGAAACACCATATATTTT.

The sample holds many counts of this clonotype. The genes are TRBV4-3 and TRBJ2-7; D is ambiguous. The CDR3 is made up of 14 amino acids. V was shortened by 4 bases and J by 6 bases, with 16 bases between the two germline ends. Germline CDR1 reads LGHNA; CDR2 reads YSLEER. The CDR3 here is CASSPDLASAEQYF. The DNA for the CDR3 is TGCGCCAGCAGCCCCGACCTCGCTTCGGCCGAGCAGTACTTC.

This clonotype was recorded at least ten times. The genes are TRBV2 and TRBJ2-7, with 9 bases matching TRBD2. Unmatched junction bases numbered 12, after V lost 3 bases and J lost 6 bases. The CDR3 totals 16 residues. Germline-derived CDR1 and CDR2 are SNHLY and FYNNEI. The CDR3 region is CASSDWRGGRLGEQYF. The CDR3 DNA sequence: TGTGCCAGCAGTGATTGGCGGGGGGGCCGGCTTGGCGAGCAGTACTTC.

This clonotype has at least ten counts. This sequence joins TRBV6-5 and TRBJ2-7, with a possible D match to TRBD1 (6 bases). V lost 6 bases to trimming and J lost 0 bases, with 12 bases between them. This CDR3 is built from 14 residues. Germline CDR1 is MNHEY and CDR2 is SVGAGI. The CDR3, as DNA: TGTGCCAGCAGCGGGACATCCAGCTCCTACGAGCAGTACTTC. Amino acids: CASSGTSSSYEQYF.

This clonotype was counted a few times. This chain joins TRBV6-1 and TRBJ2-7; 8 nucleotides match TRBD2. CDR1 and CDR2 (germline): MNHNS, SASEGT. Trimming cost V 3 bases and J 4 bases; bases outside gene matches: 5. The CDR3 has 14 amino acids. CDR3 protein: CASSDRTSPYEQYF. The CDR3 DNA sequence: TGTGCCAGCAGTGATAGGACTAGCCCATACGAGCAGTACTTC.

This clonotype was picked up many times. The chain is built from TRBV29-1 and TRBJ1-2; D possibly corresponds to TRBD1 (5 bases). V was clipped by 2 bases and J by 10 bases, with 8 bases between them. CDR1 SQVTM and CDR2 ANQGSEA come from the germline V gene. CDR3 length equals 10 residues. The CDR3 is CSVEQGHYTF. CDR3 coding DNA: TGCAGCGTTGAACAGGGCCACTACACCTTC.

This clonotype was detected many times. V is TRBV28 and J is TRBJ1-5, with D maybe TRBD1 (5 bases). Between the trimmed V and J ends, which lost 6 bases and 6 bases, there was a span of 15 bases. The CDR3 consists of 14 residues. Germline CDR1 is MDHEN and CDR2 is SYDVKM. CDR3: CASSPYRLAQPQHF. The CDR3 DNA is TGTGCCAGCAGCCCTTACAGGTTGGCTCAGCCCCAGCATTTT.